Listed below are T cell receptor beta chains from one sample, sequenced in a study of blood T cell repertoires in COVID-19. Assay: immunoSEQ multiplex PCR; the TCRdb copy retains only in-frame clones and omits some. The table includes 250,000 to 300,000 clones, about 88% detected once. Sequenced input: peripheral blood. These receptors originate from a woman in her 70s with COVID-19, enrolled during active disease. Each CDR3 is given with its conserved first and last residue.

v_call cdr3_aa
TRBV7-2 CASSLRDRLLLKNIQYF
TRBV28 CASSLSGREQYF
TRBV9 CASSVGALRGEHGYTF
TRBV7-3 CASSLKRGYEQYF
TRBV29-1 CSVVMGQSYTF
TRBV19 CASSMRDRVPYEQYF
TRBV7-9 CASSRSTGDQPQHF
TRBV24-1 CATSDPTVAEQFF
TRBV20-1 CSASRGGGYEQYF
TRBV19 CASILPTGPYSPLHF
TRBV24-1 CATQGSRWTGELFF
TRBV20-1 CSASLRDRGLSIYGYTF
TRBV5-1 CASRFQTTGVSPLHF
TRBV7-2 CASSLGRSDYGYTF
TRBV19 CASSLALGTGVKLFF
TRBV24-1 CATSDLKDSKEVETQYF
TRBV2 CASSYGQYEQYF
TRBV18 CASSRDSNSPLHF
TRBV5-1 CASSLHGQNTGELFF
TRBV6-5 CASSSLAGVNEQFF
TRBV27 CASSLGTGSNEKLFF
TRBV5-1 CASSSQQDLNEKLFF
TRBV28 CASSLGQGRTGELFF
TRBV5-1 CASSTGQGFTEAFF
TRBV3-1/TRBV3-2 CASSRTQDKNTEAFF
TRBV9 CASRGQGLYGYTF
TRBV28 CASSPVPQGFNEKLFF
TRBV4-1 CASSQGQGLGNEKLFF
TRBV5-1 CASSLSTGQTYNSPLHF
TRBV19 CASSIHSMNTEAFF
TRBV27 CASRPLLPGTGADTQYF
TRBV7-2 CASSVGQPNTEAFF
TRBV10-1 CASRVVGLRGQPGHVGEQFF
TRBV4-1 CASSHDDKRGLSNEQYF
TRBV28 CASSERLTRMNTEAFF
TRBV4-3 CASSQDGGSYNEQFF
TRBV3-1/TRBV3-2 CASSLELAGMETQYF
TRBV5-1 CASSLGGSGNTIYF
TRBV18 CASSPEIQVREQFF
TRBV5-1 CASSFMAGAGTGELFF
TRBV27 CASSDRTGYGYTF
TRBV12-5 CASALRTADTYGYTF
TRBV24-1 CATSDLSEGGGNEQFF
TRBV5-1 CASSWQDRDTDTQYF
TRBV2 CAIIAGVSYNEQFF
TRBV28 CASSPPGGTIYF
TRBV18 CASSPPSEDRGDEKLFF
TRBV7-8 CASSLGITGRETEAFF
TRBV27 CASVLRGPKAEAFF
TRBV29-1 CSVPREGITDTQYF
TRBV20-1 CSASNGGRTYEQYF
TRBV5-4 CASRAGTGDTGELFF
TRBV24-1 CATSDLSGGPTDTQYF
TRBV19 CASRGGAGETQYF
TRBV10-3 CAIRGQGPGNTIYF